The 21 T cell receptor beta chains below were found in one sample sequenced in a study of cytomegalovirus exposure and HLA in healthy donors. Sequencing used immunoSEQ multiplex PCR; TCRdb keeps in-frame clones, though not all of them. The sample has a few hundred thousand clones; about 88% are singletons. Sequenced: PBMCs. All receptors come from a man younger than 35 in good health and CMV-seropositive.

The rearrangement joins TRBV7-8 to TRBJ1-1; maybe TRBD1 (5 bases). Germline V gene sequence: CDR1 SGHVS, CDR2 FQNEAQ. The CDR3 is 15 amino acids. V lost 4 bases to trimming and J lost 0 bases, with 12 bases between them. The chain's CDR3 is CASSSTVRMNTEAFF. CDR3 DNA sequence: TGTGCCAGCAGCTCGACAGTGCGCATGAACACTGAAGCTTTCTTT.

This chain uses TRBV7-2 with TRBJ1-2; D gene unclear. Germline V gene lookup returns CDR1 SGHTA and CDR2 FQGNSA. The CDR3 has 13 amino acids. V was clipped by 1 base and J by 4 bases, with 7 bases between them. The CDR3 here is CASSLDGPYGYTF. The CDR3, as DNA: TGTGCCAGCAGCTTAGACGGACCCTATGGCTACACCTTC.

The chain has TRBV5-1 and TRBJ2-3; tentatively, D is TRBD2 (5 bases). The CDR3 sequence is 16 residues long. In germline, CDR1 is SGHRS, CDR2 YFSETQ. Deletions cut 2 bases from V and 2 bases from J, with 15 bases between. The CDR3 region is CASSLTSGSATDTQYF. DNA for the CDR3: TGCGCCAGCAGCTTAACCAGCGGTAGTGCCACAGATACGCAGTATTTT.

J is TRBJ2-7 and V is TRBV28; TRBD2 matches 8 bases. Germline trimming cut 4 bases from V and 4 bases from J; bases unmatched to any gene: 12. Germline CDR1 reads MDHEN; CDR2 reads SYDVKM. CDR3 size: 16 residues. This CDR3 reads CASSSGGGSGDYEQYF. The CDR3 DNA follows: TGTGCCAGCAGTTCGGGTGGGGGTAGCGGGGATTACGAGCAGTACTTC.

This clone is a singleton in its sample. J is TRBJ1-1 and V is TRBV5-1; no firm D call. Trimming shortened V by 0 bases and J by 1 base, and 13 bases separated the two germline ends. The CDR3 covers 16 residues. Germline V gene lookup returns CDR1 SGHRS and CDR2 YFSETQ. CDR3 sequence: CASSLELQLPNTEAFF. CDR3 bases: TGCGCCAGCAGCTTGGAGCTCCAATTACCGAACACTGAAGCTTTCTTT.

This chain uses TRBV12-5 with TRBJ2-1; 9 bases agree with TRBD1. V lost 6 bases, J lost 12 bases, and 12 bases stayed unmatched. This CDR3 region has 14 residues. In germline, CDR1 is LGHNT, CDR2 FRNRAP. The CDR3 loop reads CASGAGTGSSGQFF. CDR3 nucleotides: TGTGCTAGTGGAGCCGGGACAGGGTCTTCTGGGCAGTTCTTC. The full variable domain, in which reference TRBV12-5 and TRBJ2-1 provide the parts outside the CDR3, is DARVTQTPRHKVTEMGQEVTMRCQPILGHNTVFWYRQTMMQGLELLAYFRNRAPLDDSGMPKDRFSAEMPDATLATLKIQPSEPRDSAVYFCASGAGTGSSGQFFGPGTRLTVL.

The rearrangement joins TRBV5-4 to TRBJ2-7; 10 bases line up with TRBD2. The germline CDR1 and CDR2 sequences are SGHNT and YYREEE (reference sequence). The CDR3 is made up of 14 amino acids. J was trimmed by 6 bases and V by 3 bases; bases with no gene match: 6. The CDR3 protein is CASSSFASGSEQYF. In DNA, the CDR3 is TGTGCCAGCAGCTCGTTTGCTAGCGGGAGCGAGCAGTACTTC.

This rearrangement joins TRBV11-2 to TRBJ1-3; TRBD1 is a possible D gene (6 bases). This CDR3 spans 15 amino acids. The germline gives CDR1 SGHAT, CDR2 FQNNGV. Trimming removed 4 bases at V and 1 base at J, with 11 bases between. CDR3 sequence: CASSSLQGSGNTIYF. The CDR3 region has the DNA TGTGCCAGCAGCTCGCTACAGGGTTCTGGAAACACCATATATTTT.

CDR3 sequence (DNA): TGCGCCAGCAGCCAAGAGACGGGATTCGGCTACACCTTC. The encoded protein is CASSQETGFGYTF. V usage is TRBV4-1 and J usage is TRBJ1-2; D gene uncertain. V was shortened by 0 bases and J by 8 bases, with 10 bases between the two germline ends. Germline CDR1 reads MGHRA; CDR2 reads YSYEKL. The CDR3 has 13 residues.

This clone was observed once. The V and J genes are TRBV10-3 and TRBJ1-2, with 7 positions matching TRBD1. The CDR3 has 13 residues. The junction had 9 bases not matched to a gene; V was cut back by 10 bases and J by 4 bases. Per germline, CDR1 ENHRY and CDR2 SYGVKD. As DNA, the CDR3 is TGTGCCACGGAAAGACAGGGAGTCTATGGCTACACCTTC. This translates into CATERQGVYGYTF.

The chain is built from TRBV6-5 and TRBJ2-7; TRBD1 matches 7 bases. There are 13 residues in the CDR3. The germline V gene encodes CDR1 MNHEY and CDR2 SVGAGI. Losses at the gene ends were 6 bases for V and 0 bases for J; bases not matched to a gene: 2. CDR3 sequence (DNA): TGTGCCAGCAGGGGGGACAGCTCCTACGAGCAGTACTTC. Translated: CASRGDSSYEQYF.

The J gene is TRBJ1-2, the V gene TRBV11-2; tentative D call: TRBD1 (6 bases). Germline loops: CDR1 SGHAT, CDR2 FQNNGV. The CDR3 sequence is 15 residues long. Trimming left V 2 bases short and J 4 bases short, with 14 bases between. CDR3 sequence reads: CASSLSLGGGYGYTF. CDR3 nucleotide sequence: TGTGCCAGCAGCTTATCCCTGGGGGGCGGCTATGGCTACACCTTC.

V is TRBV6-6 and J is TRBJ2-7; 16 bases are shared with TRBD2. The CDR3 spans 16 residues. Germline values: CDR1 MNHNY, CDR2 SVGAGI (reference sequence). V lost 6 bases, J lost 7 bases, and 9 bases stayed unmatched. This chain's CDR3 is CASRAGTSGRAREQYF. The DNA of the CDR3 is TGTGCCAGCAGGGCCGGGACTAGCGGGAGGGCGAGAGAGCAGTACTTC.

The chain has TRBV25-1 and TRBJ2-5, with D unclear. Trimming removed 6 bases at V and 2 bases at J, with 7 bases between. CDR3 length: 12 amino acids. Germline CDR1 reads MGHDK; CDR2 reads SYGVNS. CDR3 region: CASSRQQETQYF. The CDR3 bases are TGTGCCAGCAGCCGGCAGCAAGAGACCCAGTACTTC.

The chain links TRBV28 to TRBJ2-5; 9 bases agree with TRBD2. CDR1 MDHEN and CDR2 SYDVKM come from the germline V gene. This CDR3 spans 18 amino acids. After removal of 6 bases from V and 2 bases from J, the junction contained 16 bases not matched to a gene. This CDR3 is CASRTDRAGGEGQETQYF. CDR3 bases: TGTGCCAGCAGGACCGATAGAGCGGGAGGAGAGGGGCAAGAGACCCAGTACTTC.

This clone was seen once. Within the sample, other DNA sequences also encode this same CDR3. The CDR3: CASSYSQGYGYTF. The CDR3 coding sequence is TGTGCCAGCAGTTACTCCCAGGGGTATGGCTACACCTTC. The V and J genes are TRBV6-5 and TRBJ1-2, with D possibly TRBD1 on 6 matching bases. Germline V gene sequence: CDR1 MNHEY, CDR2 SVGAGI. The CDR3 spans 13 residues. V was pared by 0 bases and J by 5 bases, with 7 bases between.

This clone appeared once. The CDR3 nucleotides are TGTGCCAGCAGCTTATTTTCTGGTGAGCAGTACTTC. Its protein product is CASSLFSGEQYF. This chain uses TRBV7-2 with TRBJ2-7; D ambiguous. The CDR3 has 12 residues. The ends were cut back, 2 bases at V and 7 bases at J, with 9 bases in the middle. Germline V gene data show CDR1 as SGHTA and CDR2 as FQGNSA.

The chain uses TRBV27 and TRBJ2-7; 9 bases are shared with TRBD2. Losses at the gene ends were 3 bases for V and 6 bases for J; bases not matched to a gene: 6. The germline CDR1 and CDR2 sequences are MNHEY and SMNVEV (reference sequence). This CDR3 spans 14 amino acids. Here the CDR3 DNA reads TGTGCCAGCAGTTTGACTAGCGGAGGTCTCGAGCAGTACTTC. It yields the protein CASSLTSGGLEQYF.

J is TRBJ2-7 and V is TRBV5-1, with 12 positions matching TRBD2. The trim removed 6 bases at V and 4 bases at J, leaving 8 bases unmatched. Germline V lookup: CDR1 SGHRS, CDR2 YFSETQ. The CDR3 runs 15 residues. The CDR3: CASTLGLAGGYEQYF. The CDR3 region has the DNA TGCGCCAGCACCCTGGGGCTAGCGGGAGGGTACGAGCAGTACTTC.

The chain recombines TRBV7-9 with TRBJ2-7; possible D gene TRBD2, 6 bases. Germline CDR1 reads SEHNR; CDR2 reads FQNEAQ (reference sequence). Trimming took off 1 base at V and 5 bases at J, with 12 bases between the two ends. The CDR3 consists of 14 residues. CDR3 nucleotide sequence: TGTGCCAGCAGCTTAGGCGGGAAGTACGACGAGCAGTACTTC. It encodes CASSLGGKYDEQYF. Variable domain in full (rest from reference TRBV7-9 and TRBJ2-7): DTGVSQNPRHKITKRGQNVTFRCDPISEHNRLYWYRQTLGQGPEFLTYFQNEAQLEKSRLLSDRFSAERPKGSFSTLEIQRTEQGDSAMYLCASSLGGKYDEQYFGPGTRLTVT.

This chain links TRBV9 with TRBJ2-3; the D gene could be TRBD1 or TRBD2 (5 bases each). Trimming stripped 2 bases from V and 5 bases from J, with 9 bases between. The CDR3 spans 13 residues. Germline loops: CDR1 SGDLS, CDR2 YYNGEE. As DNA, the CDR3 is TGTGCCAGCAGCGTGGGGACGGGAGATACGCAGTATTTT. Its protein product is CASSVGTGDTQYF.